This record looks at one T cell receptor (beta chain) sequence and its context. Germline V CDR1 and CDR2: SGHTA, FQGNSA. This CDR3 is built from 16 residues. The ends lost 2 bases at V and 2 bases at J; junction bases unmatched: 5. Healthy donors had no documented immune events, such as infections, while sampled. This specimen belongs to a study of identifying expanded T cells in peripheral blood. The data were produced by immunoSEQ multiplex PCR, yet TCRdb's version contains in-frame clones alone and is incomplete. The sample consists of about 89,000 clones, about 87% of them appearing once. The sample consisted of blood. The rearrangement links TRBV7-2 to TRBJ2-3; 9 bases fit TRBD2. The clonotype was recovered from a person aged 18 to 70 in good health. In nucleotides, the CDR3 is TGTGCCAGCAGCTTATTGCCTAGCGGGAACACAGATACGCAGTATTTT. Its protein product is CASSLLPSGNTDTQYF.